Each of the 10 T cell receptor beta chains below was sequenced from the same sample in a study of blood T cell repertoires in COVID-19. Produced via immunoSEQ multiplex PCR; TCRdb's table is partial and in-frame only. The sample yields about 140,000 clones, around 72% seen once. Sequencing input: peripheral blood. All receptors come from a woman in her fifties or sixties with acute or convalescent COVID-19.

The genes are TRBV14 and TRBJ2-7; 7 nucleotides match TRBD2. Germline-derived CDR1 and CDR2 are SGHDN and FVKESK. CDR3 size: 15 residues. J lost 3 bases, V lost 4 bases, and 9 bases had no gene match. The CDR3 reads CASSPSGAGYYEQYF. CDR3 nucleotide sequence: TGTGCCAGCAGCCCGTCCGGAGCGGGGTACTACGAGCAGTACTTC.

The chain joins TRBV18 to TRBJ2-3; 8 bases are a match to TRBD2. V lost 6 bases, J lost 5 bases, and 10 bases stayed unmatched. Looked up from germline, CDR1 is KGHSH and CDR2 is LQKENI. The CDR3 extends over 15 amino acids. In nucleotides, the CDR3 is TGTGCCAGCTCGGGACTTTTAGCGGGATTAGATACGCAGTATTTT. Its protein product is CASSGLLAGLDTQYF.

This clone has a handful of counts. This chain links TRBV2 with TRBJ2-1; D is undetermined. This CDR3 is 13 amino acids long. Germline V gene data show CDR1 as SNHLY and CDR2 as FYNNEI. V was trimmed by 2 bases and J by 5 bases, leaving 7 bases between them. The CDR3 region has the DNA TGTGCCAGCAGTGAACTTAGAAACAATGAGCAGTTCTTC. Encoded protein: CASSELRNNEQFF.

The chain links TRBV19 to TRBJ1-4, with D unresolved. The ends were cut back, 3 bases at V and 4 bases at J, with 12 bases in the middle. The CDR3 has 15 residues. Germline V gene sequence: CDR1 LNHDA, CDR2 SQIVND (reference sequence). The CDR3 coding sequence is TGTGCCAGTAGTATTTTCCGGGGTCTTAATGAAAAACTGTTTTTT. The encoded protein is CASSIFRGLNEKLFF.

This chain connects TRBV18 to TRBJ2-1; perhaps TRBD2 as D (5 bases). The V end was cut by 6 bases, the J end by 4 bases, with 10 bases between. The germline CDR1 and CDR2 sequences are KGHSH and LQKENI. The CDR3 runs to 13 residues. The CDR3 region is CASSQDLYNEQFF. CDR3 nucleotide sequence: TGTGCCAGCTCGCAGGACTTATACAATGAGCAGTTCTTC.

The chain carries TRBV7-9 and TRBJ2-1, with D unresolved. V was shortened by 4 bases and J by 9 bases, with 13 bases between the two germline ends. CDR1 is SEHNR, CDR2 FQNEAQ, per germline (reference sequence). This CDR3 is built from 13 residues. The CDR3 loop is CASSSRGDPEQFF. In DNA, the CDR3 is TGTGCCAGCAGCTCAAGAGGCGATCCTGAGCAGTTCTTC. The whole variable domain, filled in from reference TRBV7-9 and TRBJ2-1, reads DTGVSQNPRHKITKRGQNVTFRCDPISEHNRLYWYRQTLGQGPEFLTYFQNEAQLEKSRLLSDRFSAERPKGSFSTLEIQRTEQGDSAMYLCASSSRGDPEQFFGPGTRLTVL.

This clone appeared once. This chain connects TRBV2 to TRBJ1-2; D is perhaps TRBD1 (6 bases). The germline V and J ends were trimmed by 8 bases and 1 base, with 14 bases remaining between them. Germline V gene data show CDR1 as SNHLY and CDR2 as FYNNEI. This CDR3 comprises 14 residues. The CDR3 is CASGLTGLNYGYTF. Written as DNA, the CDR3 is TGTGCCAGCGGACTGACAGGACTTAACTATGGCTACACCTTC.

This clone was observed many times. The chain links TRBV2 to TRBJ1-2, with D hard to call. The germline V gene encodes CDR1 SNHLY and CDR2 FYNNEI. With 4 bases removed from V and 8 bases from J, the gap between germline ends came to 11 bases. CDR3 length equals 12 residues. As DNA, the CDR3 is TGTGCCAGCAGTGGTCGGGTTAGCGGCTACACCTTC. As protein: CASSGRVSGYTF.

This clone has only a few counts. The chain employs TRBV6-5 and TRBJ2-7; perhaps TRBD2 as D (6 bases). The CDR3 length is 15 residues. The germline V gene has CDR1 MNHEY and CDR2 SVGAGI. The V and J ends lost 5 bases and 0 bases respectively, with 14 bases between them. The chain's CDR3 is CASSTTGTLSYEQYF. In DNA, the CDR3 is TGTGCCAGCAGTACAACCGGGACTCTCTCCTACGAGCAGTACTTC.

The chain has TRBV28 and TRBJ2-7; the D gene is possibly TRBD2 (5 bases). Germline CDR1 is MDHEN and CDR2 is SYDVKM. The ends were cut back, 6 bases at V and 4 bases at J, with 7 bases in the middle. The CDR3 consists of 11 residues. The CDR3 DNA reads as TGTGCCAGCAGGGACTTGTACGAGCAGTACTTC. It translates to CASRDLYEQYF.